This entry lists 23 T cell receptor beta chains sequenced from one sample in a study of human T cells and chemical hapten exposure. Indicated time point: patch test 2, 6 weeks after DPC sensitization. Treatment here: therapeutic diphenylcyclopropenone sensitization with weekly scalp DPC. TCRdb independently ran MiXCR on the RACE reads; one entry per CDR3 protein. This table holds around 360,000 distinct CDR3 sequences, roughly 6% found once. This sample comprised whole blood, obtained in connection with sensitization to the hapten diphenylcyclopropenone (DPC). These TCRs come from a woman aged 18-29 years with alopecia areata. Some clones in this sample may be carry-over from other donors' samples.

This clonotype was observed a handful of times. The rearrangement joins TRBV14 to TRBJ1-5, with 8 bases matching TRBD1. The V and J ends lost 3 bases and 2 bases, in that order; junction bases with no gene match: 9. Looked up from germline, CDR1 is SGHDN and CDR2 is FVKESK. This CDR3 has 17 amino acids. CDR3 region: CASSQSPQGARNQPQHF. As DNA, the CDR3 is TGTGCCAGCAGCCAGAGCCCCCAGGGGGCGCGCAATCAGCCCCAGCATTTT.

This clonotype was seen a handful of times. V is TRBV9 and J is TRBJ2-5, with D possibly TRBD2 on 5 matching bases. The V and J ends lost 3 bases and 2 bases respectively, with 11 bases between them. Germline V lookup: CDR1 SGDLS, CDR2 YYNGEE. This CDR3 has 14 residues. The CDR3 here is CASSAGNQQETQYF. CDR3 in DNA: TGTGCCAGCAGCGCCGGGAACCAACAAGAGACCCAGTACTTC.

This clonotype was counted ten times or more. The rearrangement joins TRBV20-1 to TRBJ2-4; D is possibly TRBD2 (6 bases). The CDR3 has 17 amino acids. From germline, CDR1 is DFQATT and CDR2 SNEGSKA (reference sequence). V lost 0 bases, J lost 1 base, and 16 bases lay in between. The CDR3 is CSARDVEGRRAKNIQYF. The CDR3 DNA follows: TGCAGTGCTAGAGATGTGGAGGGGAGGAGGGCCAAAAACATTCAGTACTTC.

A few counts support this clonotype. This chain links TRBV7-9 with TRBJ1-4; unclear D gene. CDR1 SEHNR and CDR2 FQNEAQ come from the germline V gene (reference sequence). The CDR3 covers 15 residues. V was cut by 4 bases and J by 7 bases, with 16 bases left in between. CDR3: CASSSNSGNTEKLFF. The CDR3 DNA reads TGTGCCAGCAGCTCCAACTCGGGGAATACTGAAAAACTGTTTTTT.

This clonotype has at least ten counts. This chain links TRBV29-1 with TRBJ1-2; the D is unclear. V was pared by 4 bases and J by 6 bases, with 9 bases between. In germline, CDR1 is SQVTM, CDR2 ANQGSEA. The CDR3 totals 11 residues. The DNA of the CDR3 is TGCAGCGTTGCCGGGTACGATGGCTACACCTTC. It is translated as CSVAGYDGYTF.

DNA of the CDR3: TGTGCCAGCAGTGAGAGACGGACCGTTAGCAATCAGCCCCAGCATTTT. As protein: CASSERRTVSNQPQHF. V gene TRBV2 combines with J gene TRBJ1-5, with D uncertain. The germline V gene encodes CDR1 SNHLY and CDR2 FYNNEI. V was shortened by 3 bases and J by 0 bases, with 12 bases between the two germline ends. The CDR3 length is 16 residues.

This clonotype has a count of ten or more. The genes are TRBV12-3 or TRBV12-4 and TRBJ1-3; TRBD1 might be the D (6 bases). V dropped 6 bases and J dropped 1 base, with 13 bases sitting between them. CDR3 size: 15 residues. CDR3 nucleotides: TGTGCCAGCAGGCAAGAGGGGACATCTGGAAACACCATATATTTT. Residues: CASRQEGTSGNTIYF.

This clonotype was picked up a small number of times. The chain links TRBV6-2 or TRBV6-3 to TRBJ2-7; TRBD2 is a possible D gene (6 bases). The germline V gene has CDR1 MNHEY and CDR2 SVGEGT. The CDR3 loop spans 12 amino acids. The V gene lost 2 bases and the J gene lost 7 bases, with 9 bases spanning the gap. CDR3 residues: CASSYGGQEQYF. DNA for the CDR3: TGTGCCAGCAGTTACGGAGGGCAGGAGCAGTACTTC.

This clonotype was seen a handful of times. V usage is TRBV29-1 and J usage is TRBJ2-2; D unclear. This CDR3 has 12 residues. Trimming left V 6 bases short and J 2 bases short, with 7 bases between. Looked up from germline, CDR1 is SQVTM and CDR2 is ANQGSEA. The chain's CDR3 is CSVWANTGELFF. CDR3 DNA: TGCAGCGTGTGGGCTAACACCGGGGAGCTGTTTTTT.

The CDR3 sequence is CAIRSISGANVLTF. The CDR3 DNA is TGTGCCATCAGGTCGATCTCTGGGGCCAACGTCCTGACTTTC. The chain couples TRBV10-3 to TRBJ2-6, with no clear D. The CDR3 loop spans 14 amino acids. Germline CDR1 ENHRY, CDR2 SYGVKD. V was pared by 6 bases and J by 0 bases, with 6 bases between.

This clonotype was detected many times. The chain combines TRBV12-5 with TRBJ1-1, with 9 bases lining up with TRBD1. The CDR3 length is 16 residues. J gave up 5 bases and V 0 bases, and 7 bases lay outside the gene matches. The germline V gene has CDR1 LGHNT and CDR2 FRNRAP. The CDR3 DNA reads as TGTGCTAGTGGTTTGGTACCCGGGACAGGGATTACTGAAGCTTTCTTT. Amino acid sequence: CASGLVPGTGITEAFF. The full variable domain, with the rest looked up from reference TRBV12-5 and TRBJ1-1, is DARVTQTPRHKVTEMGQEVTMRCQPILGHNTVFWYRQTMMQGLELLAYFRNRAPLDDSGMPKDRFSAEMPDATLATLKIQPSEPRDSAVYFCASGLVPGTGITEAFFGQGTRLTVV.

The chain links TRBV7-9 to TRBJ2-7; D perhaps matches TRBD1 (6 bases). This CDR3 has 15 residues. The germline gives CDR1 SEHNR, CDR2 FQNEAQ (reference sequence). V lost 5 bases to trimming and J lost 2 bases, with 16 bases between them. CDR3 sequence reads: CASSQQGGGPYEQYF. In DNA, the CDR3 is TGTGCCAGCAGCCAACAGGGCGGCGGGCCCTACGAGCAGTACTTC.

This clonotype was seen at least ten times. This chain uses TRBV10-3 with TRBJ2-5, with no clear D. The germline V gene has CDR1 ENHRY and CDR2 SYGVKD. V was clipped by 7 bases and J by 0 bases, with 9 bases between them. The CDR3 is 13 residues long. The CDR3 region has the DNA TGTGCCATCAACGACGAGAACCAAGAGACCCAGTACTTC. This codes for CAINDENQETQYF.

This clonotype was seen ten or more times. The CDR3 nucleotides are TGTGCCAGCAGTCCCAGACGCCTAGGGACTAACTATGGCTACACCTTC. Encoded protein: CASSPRRLGTNYGYTF. This chain connects TRBV12-3 or TRBV12-4 to TRBJ1-2, with D unresolved. Trimming left V 5 bases short and J 0 bases short, with 16 bases between. CDR3 length: 16 amino acids.

In regard to this clonotype: Being one base from a much bigger clone, this may be a read error. V and J are TRBV7-8 and TRBJ2-3; 8 bases are shared with TRBD1. Germline assignment: CDR1 SGHVS and CDR2 FQNEAQ. CDR3 length: 15 residues. The CDR3 DNA reads as TGTGACAGCAGCTCAATGACAGGGGGCACAGATACGCAGTATTTT. The encoded protein is CDSSSMTGGTDTQYF. Full variable domain (missing parts from reference TRBV7-8 and TRBJ2-3): GAGVSQSPRYKVAKRGQDVALRCDPISGHVSLFWYQQALGQGPEFLTYFQNEAQLDKSGLPSDRFFAERPEGSVSTLKIQRTQQEDSAVYLCDSSSMTGGTDTQYFGPGTRLTVL.

This clonotype was seen a handful of times. The chain recombines TRBV6-5 with TRBJ2-2; D unclear. V lost 8 bases and J lost 0, with 7 bases in between. From germline, CDR1 is MNHEY and CDR2 SVGAGI. CDR3 length: 13 residues. The CDR3 DNA reads as TGTGCCAGCCGAGGACCGAACACCGGGGAGCTGTTTTTT. Encoded protein: CASRGPNTGELFF.

This clonotype was seen repeatedly, ten times or more. The chain carries TRBV7-9 and TRBJ2-3; D perhaps matches TRBD1 (5 bases). The CDR3 loop spans 14 amino acids. Germline assignment: CDR1 SEHNR and CDR2 FQNEAQ (reference sequence). Trimming left V 3 bases short and J 3 bases short, with 10 bases between. DNA for the CDR3: TGTGCCAGCAGCTTTATCTCAGGGACAGATACGCAGTATTTT. This gives the protein CASSFISGTDTQYF.

The table lists this clonotype with a few counts. The chain employs TRBV12-3 or TRBV12-4 and TRBJ1-1; 9 bases match TRBD1. V lost 5 bases to trimming and J lost 4 bases; unmatched junction nucleotides: 5. This CDR3 is 14 amino acids long. This chain's CDR3 is CASSPGQGTTEAFF. The DNA of the CDR3 is TGTGCCAGCAGTCCCGGACAGGGGACCACTGAAGCTTTCTTT.

This clonotype was found a few times. This chain connects TRBV6-1 to TRBJ2-6; D is unresolved. V was clipped by 1 base and J by 0 bases, with 13 bases between them. CDR3 length equals 18 residues. CDR1 is MNHNS and CDR2 is SASEGT in the germline V gene. The DNA for the CDR3 is TGTGCCAGCAGTGAAGTGACCCATTTAGGCTCTGGGGCCAACGTCCTGACTTTC. This gives the protein CASSEVTHLGSGANVLTF.

The V and J genes are TRBV6-6 and TRBJ1-6; TRBD1 matches 8 bases. The length of the CDR3 is 13 residues. J lost 7 bases, V lost 11 bases, and 7 bases had no gene match. From germline, CDR1 is MNHNY and CDR2 SVGAGI (reference sequence). This CDR3 reads CAGQGADNSPLHF. The CDR3 DNA sequence: TGTGCCGGGCAGGGGGCAGACAATTCACCCCTCCACTTT.

In its sample, this clonotype was seen a few times. This chain joins TRBV12-3 or TRBV12-4 and TRBJ2-3; 16 nucleotides match TRBD2. The CDR3 loop spans 17 amino acids. J was trimmed by 0 bases and V by 6 bases; bases with no gene match: 3. The CDR3, as DNA: TGTGCCAGCAGAGGGACTAGCGGGGGGGCTAGCACAGATACGCAGTATTTT. This sequence encodes CASRGTSGGASTDTQYF.

This clonotype occurred many times. V and J are TRBV7-2 and TRBJ2-1; 7 positions agree with TRBD1. Germline CDR1 reads SGHTA; CDR2 reads FQGNSA. CDR3 length equals 13 residues. The trim removed 2 bases at V and 10 bases at J, leaving 5 bases unmatched. The CDR3 is CASSLPRTGEQFF. The CDR3 DNA is TGTGCCAGCAGCTTACCACGGACAGGAGAGCAGTTCTTC.

This clonotype was observed many times. This chain uses TRBV6-4 with TRBJ2-3; the D is unclear. Germline V gene data show CDR1 as MRHNA and CDR2 as SNTAGT. The V end was cut by 6 bases, the J end by 5 bases, with 12 bases between. The length of the CDR3 is 13 residues. As DNA, the CDR3 is TGTGCCAGCAGCCAGAGCCCCGGAGATACGCAGTATTTT. Protein product: CASSQSPGDTQYF.